A single TCR beta chain is shown here with its context. What it binds is unknown. The junction differs from germline at one of its ends, possibly a read error. CDR3 size: 16 residues. Germline CDR1 is DFQATT and CDR2 is SNEGSKA (reference sequence). The data derive from a study of CD8 T cells in ankylosing spondylitis. Overall study results and limits: Reportedly, significant enrichment of disease-linked clones occurred in matched ankylosing spondylitis synovial fluid. Characteristic, it appeared, of ankylosing spondylitis blood was a TCR beta motif of several highly homologous variants. Within peripheral blood, clones linked to disease were CD8+ and relatively rare.

Molecular-barcoded quantitative 5'-RACE produced these TCR beta libraries. TCRdb passed the 5' RACE reads through MiXCR, listing each CDR3 protein once. The sample shows about 250,000 distinct CDR3 sequences, roughly 32% of them seen only once. The TCR originated in a male donor with ankylosing spondylitis or in good health (not recorded which). The chain couples TRBV20-1 to TRBJ2-7; 9 bases are a match to TRBD1. Sequencing used blood, either unsorted or a sorted T cell fraction (not recorded which). CDR3 coding DNA: TGCTGTGCTAGAGAAATTGGACAGGGGACTGCCTACGAGCAGTACTTC. This encodes CCAREIGQGTAYEQYF.